Here is one T cell receptor (beta chain) with its context. Original processing notes: Reference gene primer amplification in the assay estimated nucleated cell counts. The data were produced by immunoSEQ multiplex PCR, yet TCRdb's version contains in-frame clones alone and is incomplete. V, J and clone size are taken as reported in that table, and D and trimming were inferred from the DNA itself. The profile shows a few hundred thousand clones, around 84% of them singletons. This entry comes from a study of blood T cell repertoires in COVID-19. Study as a whole: Nucleic acid was either cDNA or gDNA, and it came from T cells, B-cell-depleted T cells, or PBMCs.

Source material: peripheral blood. This clonotype originated in a man aged 30-40 years with active or convalescent COVID-19.

In DNA form, the CDR3 reads TGTGCCAGCAGCCAAGATTTGGGGGCGCATGGCTACACCTTC. Translated: CASSQDLGAHGYTF. The chain combines TRBV14 with TRBJ1-2; D is possibly TRBD1 (6 bases). The CDR3 loop spans 14 amino acids. CDR1 and CDR2 from the germline V gene are SGHDN and FVKESK. V was pared by 0 bases and J by 6 bases, with 11 bases between.